This note documents a single TCR beta chain sequence. Its antigen is not known. The data originate from a study of T cells in Graves' hyperthyroidism and ophthalmopathy. Study details: Peripheral blood collection took place at initial diagnosis, before any treatment.

The study, taken as a whole, reports: By a 13 V-J model, ophthalmopathy was set apart from stable hyperthyroidism.

The CDR3 regions of TCR beta were amplified from RNA transcripts. With the HTBI primer set, the TCR CDR3 went through a first round of RT-PCR. TCRdb itself ran the multiplex PCR reads through MiXCR, one entry per CDR3 protein. The sample includes hundreds of thousands of distinct CDR3 sequences, about 14% seen only once; the top ten take about 13%. Trimming took off 1 base at V and 5 bases at J, with 23 bases between the two ends. The germline CDR1 and CDR2 sequences are MGHRA and YSYEKL. This CDR3 has 18 residues. The diagnoses drew upon clinical symptoms, serum thyroxine and TRAb, thyroid ultrasound and orbital computed tomography. Each 10 ml fresh peripheral blood draw supplied the PBMCs.

This clonotype originated in a man aged 18-30 years with Graves' ophthalmopathy. V is TRBV4-1 and J is TRBJ1-1, with D possibly matching TRBD1 (5 bases). The sequenced material came from blood. The CDR3 region has the DNA TGCGCCAGCAGCCAAGTTTTTCTACCGGGACCGTCAAGGACTGAAGCTTTCTTT. Its protein is CASSQVFLPGPSRTEAFF.